The 13 T cell receptor beta chains below were found in one sample sequenced in a study of T cells in tuberculosis. Using immunoSEQ multiplex PCR, the repertoire was profiled, and TCRdb retains in-frame clones only, with some absent. Found here are under 40,000 clones, over 90% of them singletons; the top ten hold 6.5% to 8.5%. The specimen sequenced was PBMCs. The receptors here all came from a donor aged 10 to 29 with latent tuberculosis or without tuberculosis infection.

This clone was seen just once. The chain employs TRBV6-6 and TRBJ1-1, with 9 bases matching TRBD1. The V gene end was trimmed by 5 bases and the J gene end by 6 bases; junction bases not matched to a gene: 10. Germline V gene lookup returns CDR1 MNHNY and CDR2 SVGAGI (reference sequence). The CDR3 has 15 residues. CDR3 region: CASSPPGQGLPEAFF. CDR3 nucleotide sequence: TGTGCCAGCAGTCCTCCGGGACAGGGATTGCCTGAAGCTTTCTTT.

The chain employs TRBV6-6 and TRBJ1-5, with D maybe TRBD1 (6 bases). V lost 2 bases to trimming and J lost 4 bases, with 15 bases between them. The germline V gene has CDR1 MNHNY and CDR2 SVGAGI (reference sequence). The CDR3 totals 16 residues. DNA for the CDR3: TGTGCCAGCAGTTACGGATTGGACAGATTTAATCAGCCCCAGCATTTT. Its protein is CASSYGLDRFNQPQHF.

The chain has TRBV25-1 and TRBJ1-1; maybe TRBD1 (6 bases). V was pared by 2 bases and J by 0 bases, with 10 bases between. This CDR3 has 15 residues. Germline V lookup: CDR1 MGHDK, CDR2 SYGVNS. CDR3 nucleotide sequence: TGTGCCAGCAGTGAACGCGGGGGCATGAACACTGAAGCTTTCTTT. Translating gives CASSERGGMNTEAFF.

The chain carries TRBV11-2 and TRBJ1-1; TRBD1 might be the D (6 bases). This CDR3 has 15 residues. Trimming removed 4 bases at V and 5 bases at J, with 17 bases between. Germline V CDR1 and CDR2: SGHAT, FQNNGV. The CDR3 nucleotides read TGTGCCAGCAGCTCCTTGAGGGGGTTTGGGACTGAAGCTTTCTTT. It is translated as CASSSLRGFGTEAFF.

This rearrangement joins TRBV7-8 to TRBJ2-1, with no clear D. The CDR3 length is 13 residues. The V gene lost 3 bases and the J gene lost 5 bases, with 8 bases spanning the gap. Germline V gene data show CDR1 as SGHVS and CDR2 as FQNEAQ. The CDR3 spells CASSFERDNEQFF. DNA of the CDR3: TGTGCCAGCAGCTTCGAGCGTGACAATGAGCAGTTCTTC.

The chain employs TRBV6-1 and TRBJ2-3; D gene unclear. The V end was cut by 5 bases, the J end by 2 bases, with 8 bases between. Germline assignment: CDR1 MNHNS and CDR2 SASEGT. There are 13 residues in the CDR3. The CDR3 is CASSSSSTDTQYF. DNA of the CDR3: TGTGCCAGCAGTTCGTCCTCCACAGATACGCAGTATTTT.

This chain connects TRBV6-5 to TRBJ1-4, with D unclear. This CDR3 spans 14 amino acids. Trimming took off 4 bases at V and 1 base at J, with 7 bases between the two ends. The germline V gene has CDR1 MNHEY and CDR2 SVGAGI. In DNA form, the CDR3 reads TGTGCCAGCAGTTCTAGGTTAACTAATGAAAAACTGTTTTTT. Translation gives CASSSRLTNEKLFF.

The J gene is TRBJ1-5, the V gene TRBV15; maybe TRBD1 (5 bases). The V and J ends lost 1 base and 4 bases respectively, with 11 bases between them. Per the germline V gene, CDR1 is LNHNV and CDR2 is YYDKDF (reference sequence). This CDR3 contains 15 residues. CDR3 residues: CATSRGVQGNQPQHF. DNA of the CDR3: TGTGCCACCAGCAGAGGCGTGCAGGGTAATCAGCCCCAGCATTTT.

The V gene is TRBV4-1, the J gene TRBJ1-2, with 7 bases matching TRBD1. The CDR3 totals 15 residues. Losses at the gene ends were 2 bases for V and 5 bases for J; bases not matched to a gene: 8. CDR1 MGHRA and CDR2 YSYEKL come from the germline V gene. CDR3 in DNA: TGCGCCAGCAGCCAAATCCCCGGGACAGTTTATGGCTACACCTTC. This translates into CASSQIPGTVYGYTF.

CDR3 DNA: TGTGCCAGCAGTTACGCCGGTAAAAACATTCAGTACTTC. As protein: CASSYAGKNIQYF. The gene calls are TRBV6-5 and TRBJ2-4, with unresolved D. Per germline, CDR1 MNHEY and CDR2 SVGAGI. The V and J ends lost 2 bases and 4 bases respectively, with 6 bases between them. The CDR3 totals 13 residues.

J is TRBJ1-2 and V is TRBV6-5; a weak D match, TRBD1 (5 bases). Germline values: CDR1 MNHEY, CDR2 SVGAGI. Trimming shortened V by 7 bases and J by 3 bases, and 12 bases separated the two germline ends. The CDR3 is 13 amino acids. This CDR3 is CASTIDRDYGYTF. The CDR3 coding sequence is TGTGCCAGCACCATAGACAGAGACTATGGCTACACCTTC.

J is TRBJ2-7 and V is TRBV4-1; TRBD2 might be the D (7 bases). The CDR3 covers 18 residues. Trimming cost V 0 bases and J 1 base, with 19 bases left between them. Germline V CDR1 and CDR2: MGHRA, YSYEKL. The CDR3 is CASSQDRGTLALSYEQYF. Here the CDR3 DNA reads TGCGCCAGCAGCCAAGATCGGGGGACACTAGCGTTGTCCTACGAGCAGTACTTC.

The chain joins TRBV6-6 to TRBJ1-2, with TRBD1 matching over 10 bases. Germline V CDR1 and CDR2: MNHNY, SVGAGI (reference sequence). V was clipped by 9 bases and J by 5 bases; unmatched bases: 6. The CDR3 consists of 13 residues. CDR3 DNA sequence: TGTGCCAGTAGACAGGGGGCTCAGTATGGCTACACCTTC. It encodes CASRQGAQYGYTF.